This TCR beta chain was found in a study of blood T cell repertoires in COVID-19. The table came from immunoSEQ multiplex PCR; TCRdb's copy has only in-frame clones and leaves some out. The table records approximately 140,000 clones, approximately 86% of them present only once. V shed 1 base and J shed 0 bases, with 21 bases lying between them. Germline lookup yields CDR1 SGHTA and CDR2 FQGNSA. This CDR3 comprises 19 residues. This receptor was obtained from a woman aged 40 to 55 with active or convalescent COVID-19. Sequencing input: peripheral blood. V gene TRBV7-2 combines with J gene TRBJ1-2; TRBD1 might be the D (5 bases). The CDR3 reads CASSLEELARGKANYGYTF. The CDR3 DNA sequence: TGTGCCAGCAGCTTAGAGGAGTTGGCACGGGGGAAGGCTAACTATGGCTACACCTTC.